Listed here are 15 T cell receptor beta chains from one sample, sequenced in a study of shared clonotypes between healthy human individuals. Some clones are missing from TCRdb's copy, which holds only in-frame ones; the method was immunoSEQ multiplex PCR. The sample yields around 560,000 clones, around 96% seen once. As defined, naive CD8 cells were CD45RO-negative and positively selected for CCR7, with terminally differentiated effector memory CD45RA+ cells excluded. Sequenced sample: naive CD8+ T cells sorted from blood. Receptors were obtained from a woman in her 30s in good health.

This clone has a single count. This chain joins TRBV4-2 and TRBJ1-4; tentatively, D is TRBD1 (6 bases). Germline CDR1 reads LGHNA; CDR2 reads YNFKEQ. CDR3 length: 16 amino acids. V lost 0 bases and J 7 bases, leaving 15 bases between the germline ends. The CDR3 here is CASSQEGWGAAEKLFF. In nucleotides, the CDR3 is TGTGCCAGCAGCCAAGAAGGTTGGGGGGCGGCTGAAAAACTGTTTTTT.

The rearrangement links TRBV11-3 to TRBJ2-7; D might be TRBD2 (5 bases). V lost 5 bases and J lost 0, with 17 bases in between. There are 16 residues in the CDR3. The germline V gene has CDR1 SGHNT and CDR2 YENEEA. The CDR3 sequence: CASSPGVTEDSYEQYF. In DNA, the CDR3 is TGTGCCAGCAGCCCTGGGGTGACGGAGGACTCCTACGAGCAGTACTTC.

The V and J genes are TRBV5-6 and TRBJ1-2; 8 bases align to TRBD1. The CDR3 length is 16 residues. In germline, CDR1 is SGHDT, CDR2 YYEEEE. V lost 2 bases to trimming and J lost 0 bases; unmatched junction nucleotides: 6. CDR3 sequence: CASSFGTGPANYGYTF. The DNA for the CDR3 is TGTGCCAGCAGCTTTGGGACAGGCCCAGCTAACTATGGCTACACCTTC.

V usage is TRBV19 and J usage is TRBJ2-3, with TRBD2 matching over 10 bases. The CDR3 runs 17 residues. Germline CDR1 LNHDA, CDR2 SQIVND (reference sequence). The J segment lost 3 bases and the V segment lost 4 bases, leaving 10 bases of the junction unmatched. CDR3 sequence (DNA): TGTGCCAGTAGTACGCCTCTAGCGGGAGAGGATACAGATACGCAGTATTTT. Translation gives CASSTPLAGEDTDTQYF.

The chain recombines TRBV30 with TRBJ1-6; no firm D call. CDR1 is GTSNPN, CDR2 SVGIG, per germline (reference sequence). The CDR3 length is 15 residues. Between the trimmed V and J ends, which lost 4 bases and 10 bases, there was a span of 20 bases. The CDR3 DNA reads TGTGCCTGGAATCCCACGGATCCGATAGGGTCACCCCTCCACTTT. Residues: CAWNPTDPIGSPLHF.

V and J are TRBV27 and TRBJ2-3; 11 nucleotides match TRBD2. The CDR3 totals 16 residues. The J segment lost 3 bases and the V segment lost 3 bases, leaving 5 bases of the junction unmatched. Germline CDR1 and CDR2: MNHEY and SMNVEV (reference sequence). CDR3 in amino acids: CASSFTSGSWTDTQYF. The CDR3 region has the DNA TGTGCCAGCAGTTTCACTAGCGGGAGTTGGACAGATACGCAGTATTTT.

The V and J genes are TRBV7-6 and TRBJ1-1; tentative D call: TRBD1 (5 bases). Looked up from germline, CDR1 is SGHVS and CDR2 is FNYEAQ. With 5 bases removed from V and 2 bases from J, the gap between germline ends came to 9 bases. The CDR3 runs to 13 residues. In DNA, the CDR3 is TGTGCCAGCAGCCTAGGGGCTAACACTGAAGCTTTCTTT. It translates to CASSLGANTEAFF.

CDR3 DNA sequence: TGTGCCAGCAGTTTCACAGGGGGCATTAACTACGAGCAGTACTTC. It specifies CASSFTGGINYEQYF. This chain connects TRBV28 to TRBJ2-7; TRBD1 aligns across 9 bases. The CDR3 is 15 amino acids. J was trimmed by 3 bases and V by 3 bases; bases with no gene match: 6. The V gene's germline CDR1 is MDHEN and CDR2 SYDVKM.

V usage is TRBV28 and J usage is TRBJ1-2, with a weak D call TRBD1 (5 bases). Trimming took 6 bases from V and 3 from J, leaving 20 bases between them. CDR1 and CDR2 from the germline V gene are MDHEN and SYDVKM. This CDR3 is 16 amino acids long. The CDR3 nucleotides read TGTGCCAGCAGCCTAACCAGGGTTACCTACTACTATGGCTACACCTTC. This sequence encodes CASSLTRVTYYYGYTF.

The chain couples TRBV5-1 to TRBJ2-7; 10 bases map to TRBD2. Per the germline V gene, CDR1 is SGHRS and CDR2 is YFSETQ. Trimming at V came to 3 bases and at J to 3 bases, leaving 6 bases not matched to a gene. The CDR3 contains 15 residues. The CDR3 here is CASSSTRTSGYEQYF. CDR3 sequence (DNA): TGCGCCAGCAGCTCCACGAGGACTAGCGGCTACGAGCAGTACTTC.

The rearrangement uses TRBV19 and TRBJ1-1; D ambiguous. The V end lost 2 bases, the J end lost 0 bases, and 16 bases lay between the germline ends. The CDR3 contains 17 residues. Per the germline V gene, CDR1 is LNHDA and CDR2 is SQIVND (reference sequence). Written as DNA, the CDR3 is TGTGCCAGTAGTATACCCGGGATGACTGAGCTGAACACTGAAGCTTTCTTT. Translation gives CASSIPGMTELNTEAFF.

This chain links TRBV6-1 with TRBJ1-2; no clear D. V was cut by 10 bases and J by 0 bases, with 12 bases left in between. Germline V gives CDR1 MNHNS, CDR2 SASEGT. The length of the CDR3 is 13 residues. In DNA, the CDR3 is TGTGCCATCCAGGACCGACCTAACTATGGCTACACCTTC. Translation gives CAIQDRPNYGYTF.

J is TRBJ1-1 and V is TRBV25-1, with TRBD1 matching over 9 bases. The ends lost 3 bases at V and 5 bases at J; junction bases unmatched: 7. CDR1 is MGHDK, CDR2 SYGVNS, per germline. The CDR3 sequence is 15 residues long. The CDR3, as DNA: TGTGCCAGCAGTGAGGGGACAGGGCGGTGGACTGAAGCTTTCTTT. Translation gives CASSEGTGRWTEAFF.

The chain is built from TRBV27 and TRBJ2-6; TRBD1 aligns across 7 bases. CDR1 and CDR2 from the germline V gene are MNHEY and SMNVEV (reference sequence). Trimming took 1 base from V and 1 from J; bases not matched to a gene: 4. This CDR3 contains 17 residues. CDR3 sequence: CASSLLPGGSGANVLTF. DNA for the CDR3: TGTGCCAGCAGTTTATTACCAGGGGGATCTGGGGCCAACGTCCTGACTTTC.

The chain has TRBV4-2 and TRBJ1-2; no reliable D call. Germline lookup yields CDR1 LGHNA and CDR2 YNFKEQ. Between the trimmed V and J ends, which lost 1 base and 5 bases, there was a span of 20 bases. The length of the CDR3 is 17 residues. The CDR3 DNA reads as TGTGCCAGCAGCCAAGCCGTCTACGCAGGCAGTGTTTATGGCTACACCTTC. This codes for CASSQAVYAGSVYGYTF.